This TCR beta chain appears in the sequencing data of a study of blood T cells in healthy people across ages. General study results and limits: Percentage of naive T cells showed a strong correlation with TCR beta diversity.

A second PCR, run for roughly 7 to 11 cycles, used a sample-barcoded 5' primer plus a J-beta primer mix. TCRdb redid the calling of the 5' RACE reads with MiXCR, one entry per CDR3 protein. The sample has 1.5 million to 2 million distinct CDR3 sequences; 28% are singletons. The table lists this clonotype with many counts. Its target is unknown. The people who gave samples were healthy Caucasians from Russia, aged 6 to 90. Approximately 10 milliliters was the volume of peripheral blood drawn from each donor. The authors isolated at least 6 million PBMCs per sample. V was clipped by 5 bases and J by 2 bases; unmatched bases: 4. The germline V gene has CDR1 SGHRS and CDR2 YFSETQ. This CDR3 comprises 14 residues.

The sequenced material came from blood. J is TRBJ2-7 and V is TRBV5-1; 10 nucleotides line up with TRBD1. This clonotype was obtained from a woman aged 25 to 45 in good health. The CDR3 region is CASRTGQGTYEQYF. CDR3 sequence (DNA): TGCGCCAGCAGGACGGGACAGGGGACCTACGAGCAGTACTTC. Full variable domain (missing parts from reference TRBV5-1 and TRBJ2-7): KAGVTQTPRYLIKTRGQQVTLSCSPISGHRSVSWYQQTPGQGLQFLFEYFSETQRNKGNFPGRFSGRQFSNSRSEMNVSTLELGDSALYLCASRTGQGTYEQYFGPGTRLTVT.